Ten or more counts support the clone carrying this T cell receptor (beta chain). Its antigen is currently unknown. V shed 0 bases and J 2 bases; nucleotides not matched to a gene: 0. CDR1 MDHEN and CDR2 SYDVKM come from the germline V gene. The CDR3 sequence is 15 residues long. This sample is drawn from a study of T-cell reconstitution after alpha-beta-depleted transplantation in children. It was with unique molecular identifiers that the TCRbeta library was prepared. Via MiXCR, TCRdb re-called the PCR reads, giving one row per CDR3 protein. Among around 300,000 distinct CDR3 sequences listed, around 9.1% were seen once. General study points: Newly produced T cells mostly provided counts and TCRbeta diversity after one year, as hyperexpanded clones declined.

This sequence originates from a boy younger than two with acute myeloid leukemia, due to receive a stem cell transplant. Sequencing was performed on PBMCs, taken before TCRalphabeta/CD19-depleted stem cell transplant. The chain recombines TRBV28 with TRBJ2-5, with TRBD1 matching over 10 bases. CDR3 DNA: TGTGCCAGCAGTTTATGGGACAGGGGGCAAGAGACCCAGTACTTC. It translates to CASSLWDRGQETQYF.